Below, 7 T cell receptor beta chains from the same sample are listed, as sequenced in a study of beta chain features in type 1 diabetes. Expressed TCRB transcripts were sequenced because the entire RNA isolate underwent reverse transcription. TCRdb keeps only in-frame clones here, not all; method: immunoSEQ multiplex PCR. The sample consists of a few hundred thousand clones, approximately 12% of them appearing once. These receptors have no known antigen. Study observations and caveats: TCRB CDR3s from Type 1 diabetes patients were moderately but significantly shorter in all four CD4+ subsets.

Sequenced: naive CD4+ T cells from blood. Every receptor here comes from a woman aged 18-35 years with type 1 diabetes.

This sequence joins TRBV13 and TRBJ2-1; TRBD2 aligns across 11 bases. J lost 6 bases, V lost 4 bases, and 5 bases had no gene match. The CDR3 covers 15 residues. Per germline, CDR1 PRHDT and CDR2 FYEKMQ (reference sequence). CDR3 nucleotides: TGTGCCAGCAGCTATACTAGCGGGAGTAGCAATGAGCAGTTCTTC. Protein product: CASSYTSGSSNEQFF. Combining the CDR3 with reference TRBV13 and TRBJ2-1 gives the whole variable domain AAGVIQSPRHLIKEKRETATLKCYPIPRHDTVYWYQQGPGQDPQFLISFYEKMQSDKGSIPDRFSAQQFSDYHSELNMSSLELGDSALYFCASSYTSGSSNEQFFGPGTRLTVL.

The chain joins TRBV28 to TRBJ1-4, with D tentatively TRBD1 (5 bases). Germline V gene lookup returns CDR1 MDHEN and CDR2 SYDVKM. V was trimmed by 4 bases and J by 3 bases, leaving 12 bases between them. The CDR3 consists of 15 residues. For the CDR3, the DNA is TGTGCCAGCAGTTCAGCAGGGTTATCTAATGAAAAACTGTTTTTT. It encodes CASSSAGLSNEKLFF.

The V and J genes are TRBV11-2 and TRBJ1-4; weak D call: TRBD1 (5 bases). Germline CDR1 SGHAT, CDR2 FQNNGV. This CDR3 spans 13 amino acids. The V and J ends lost 5 bases and 5 bases respectively, with 9 bases between them. The CDR3 here is CASSPRQNEKLFF. The DNA of the CDR3 is TGTGCCAGCAGCCCACGACAGAATGAAAAACTGTTTTTT. Together with reference TRBV11-2 and TRBJ1-4, the CDR3 gives the full variable domain: EAGVAQSPRYKIIEKRQSVAFWCNPISGHATLYWYQQILGQGPKLLIQFQNNGVVDDSQLPKDRFSAERLKGVDSTLKIQPAKLEDSAVYLCASSPRQNEKLFFGSGTQLSVL.

J is TRBJ2-2 and V is TRBV11-2; tentative D call: TRBD1 (5 bases). The length of the CDR3 is 16 residues. The V gene's germline CDR1 is SGHAT and CDR2 FQNNGV. Trimming took 5 bases from V and 6 from J, leaving 19 bases between them. Written as DNA, the CDR3 is TGTGCCAGCAGCCACCGCTTCAGGGCCGGCGCCGGGGAGCTGTTTTTT. This encodes CASSHRFRAGAGELFF.

The rearrangement links TRBV6-6 to TRBJ2-5; 8 bases are a match to TRBD1. The length of the CDR3 is 16 residues. J gave up 1 base and V 2 bases, and 6 bases lay outside the gene matches. Per germline, CDR1 MNHNY and CDR2 SVGAGI (reference sequence). The CDR3 region has the DNA TGTGCCAGCAGTTACAGGGACAGGAGATCCCAAGAGACCCAGTACTTC. Translated: CASSYRDRRSQETQYF.

The chain joins TRBV6-5 to TRBJ2-1; 11 nucleotides align to TRBD2. Germline CDR1 reads MNHEY; CDR2 reads SVGAGI. This CDR3 has 15 amino acids. Unmatched junction bases numbered 6, after V lost 4 bases and J lost 7 bases. The CDR3 reads CASSSRSGRGNEQFF. In DNA, the CDR3 is TGTGCCAGCAGTTCCCGTAGCGGGAGGGGAAATGAGCAGTTCTTC.

The rearrangement uses TRBV2 and TRBJ2-6; D is uncertain. Germline CDR1 reads SNHLY; CDR2 reads FYNNEI. The CDR3 has 14 residues. V was trimmed by 3 bases and J by 0 bases, leaving 3 bases between them. The CDR3 sequence is CASSDSSGANVLTF. For the CDR3, the DNA is TGTGCCAGCAGTGACAGCTCTGGGGCCAACGTCCTGACTTTC.